One and the same sample provided the 27 T cell receptor beta chains below, sequenced in a study of blood T cell repertoires in COVID-19. Some clones are missing from TCRdb's copy, which holds only in-frame ones; the method was immunoSEQ multiplex PCR. The sample has roughly 230,000 clones, roughly 88% seen once. The specimen was peripheral blood. The receptor source for this set is a man between 35 and 55 years old with acute or convalescent COVID-19.

The gene calls are TRBV2 and TRBJ1-3, with D unclear. This CDR3 is built from 17 residues. The V gene lost 5 bases and the J gene lost 0 bases, with 17 bases spanning the gap. Germline V lookup: CDR1 SNHLY, CDR2 FYNNEI. The CDR3 nucleotides are TGTGCCAGCAGTTCCCTGGCAGGCACGTCCTCTGGAAACACCATATATTTT. It encodes CASSSLAGTSSGNTIYF.

The J gene is TRBJ2-3, the V gene TRBV7-2; 8 positions agree with TRBD2. The CDR3 is made up of 15 amino acids. Germline trimming cut 3 bases from V and 1 base from J; bases unmatched to any gene: 3. Germline V gene sequence: CDR1 SGHTA, CDR2 FQGNSA. The CDR3, as DNA: TGTGCCAGCAGCTTCCCAGCGGGAGGCACAGATACGCAGTATTTT. It encodes CASSFPAGGTDTQYF. The full variable domain, rest sourced from reference TRBV7-2 and TRBJ2-3, is GAGVSQSPSNKVTEKGKDVELRCDPISGHTALYWYRQSLGQGLEFLIYFQGNSAPDKSGLPSDRFSAERTGGSVSTLTIQRTQQEDSAVYLCASSFPAGGTDTQYFGPGTRLTVL.

J is TRBJ1-3 and V is TRBV2; D not resolved. The CDR3 is 16 residues long. The V gene lost 3 bases and the J gene lost 8 bases, with 20 bases spanning the gap. Germline V lookup: CDR1 SNHLY, CDR2 FYNNEI. The CDR3 loop is CASSDRRIGFADTIYF. The CDR3 nucleotides read TGTGCCAGCAGTGACAGACGGATAGGTTTCGCGGACACCATATATTTT.

The chain uses TRBV30 and TRBJ2-7; D is perhaps TRBD1 (6 bases). The CDR3 totals 13 residues. Germline-derived CDR1 and CDR2 are GTSNPN and SVGIG (reference sequence). V lost 0 bases, J lost 4 bases, and 10 bases lay in between. In nucleotides, the CDR3 is TGTGCCTGGAGTGTAGCACAGGGTTACGAGCAGTACTTC. Amino acid sequence: CAWSVAQGYEQYF.

This clone has more than one count but fewer than ten. The genes are TRBV6-5 and TRBJ2-7; no clear D. V dropped 2 bases and J dropped 2 bases, with 7 bases sitting between them. CDR3 length equals 13 residues. In germline, CDR1 is MNHEY, CDR2 SVGAGI. The CDR3 DNA reads as TGTGCCAGCAGTTACGACTGGGCCTACGAGCAGTACTTC. Translated, it gives CASSYDWAYEQYF.

V is TRBV5-6 and J is TRBJ2-7; 11 positions agree with TRBD2. V lost 5 bases, J lost 2 bases, and 9 bases stayed unmatched. The CDR3 contains 16 residues. Germline V gives CDR1 SGHDT, CDR2 YYEEEE. CDR3 loop: CASRAEGTSGTYEQYF. Written as DNA, the CDR3 is TGTGCCAGCAGGGCGGAGGGGACTAGCGGTACCTACGAGCAGTACTTC.

This clone was found a few times. This rearrangement joins TRBV18 to TRBJ1-2, with 7 bases aligning to TRBD1. V dropped 2 bases and J dropped 8; count of bases not matched to a gene: 5. The CDR3 totals 13 residues. The germline V gene encodes CDR1 KGHSH and CDR2 LQKENI. For the CDR3, the DNA is TGTGCCAGCTCACCAGGACAGGCGAGAGGCTACACCTTC. Translation: CASSPGQARGYTF.

The gene calls are TRBV27 and TRBJ1-4, with D possibly matching TRBD1 (6 bases). Trimming took off 3 bases at V and 7 bases at J, with 15 bases between the two ends. CDR1 and CDR2 from the germline V gene are MNHEY and SMNVEV (reference sequence). The CDR3 sequence is 15 residues long. The CDR3 sequence: CASSFLKDSLEKLFF. The CDR3 nucleotides are TGTGCCAGCAGTTTCCTCAAGGACAGTCTTGAAAAACTGTTTTTT.

The CDR3: CASRPYTGVTGYTF. In DNA, the CDR3 is TGTGCCAGCAGACCCTATACAGGGGTTACTGGCTACACCTTC. The rearrangement joins TRBV28 to TRBJ1-2; TRBD1 matches 7 bases. CDR1 and CDR2 from the germline V gene are MDHEN and SYDVKM. This CDR3 contains 14 residues. V lost 6 bases and J lost 7; bases outside the gene matches: 11.

This chain joins TRBV3-1 (or the pseudogene TRBV3-2) and TRBJ1-6; D is ambiguous. The CDR3 totals 14 residues. Germline V gene sequence: CDR1 LGHDT, CDR2 YNNKEL (reference sequence). Between the trimmed V and J ends, which lost 4 bases and 11 bases, there was a span of 15 bases. The CDR3 sequence: CASSRFGDGAPLHF. CDR3 nucleotides: TGTGCCAGCAGCCGGTTCGGGGATGGGGCACCCCTCCACTTT.

J is TRBJ1-5 and V is TRBV5-6; no firm D call. Looked up from germline, CDR1 is SGHDT and CDR2 is YYEEEE. V was pared by 0 bases and J by 5 bases, with 12 bases between. CDR3 length equals 15 residues. CDR3 in amino acids: CASSLASSFYQPQHF. CDR3 nucleotides: TGTGCCAGCAGCTTGGCGTCGAGTTTCTATCAGCCCCAGCATTTT.

The genes are TRBV7-2 and TRBJ1-1; D remains ambiguous. Germline CDR1 and CDR2: SGHTA and FQGNSA. The CDR3 has 14 residues. V lost 0 bases, J lost 1 base, and 6 bases lay in between. In DNA, the CDR3 is TGTGCCAGCAGCTTAGCGAGTAGGAACACTGAAGCTTTCTTT. This encodes CASSLASRNTEAFF.

The chain couples TRBV5-6 to TRBJ1-6; 8 positions agree with TRBD1. The junction had 6 bases not matched to a gene; V was cut back by 2 bases and J by 8 bases. The CDR3 length is 15 residues. CDR1 SGHDT and CDR2 YYEEEE come from the germline V gene. The CDR3 bases are TGTGCCAGCAGCTTAGGACAGGGATGGTATTCACCCCTCCACTTT. Its translation is CASSLGQGWYSPLHF.

The genes are TRBV28 and TRBJ2-1; D possibly corresponds to TRBD2 (6 bases). Germline V gene lookup returns CDR1 MDHEN and CDR2 SYDVKM. The CDR3 extends over 17 amino acids. V dropped 5 bases and J dropped 0 bases, with 17 bases sitting between them. This chain's CDR3 is CASSRVPGTLSYNEQFF. The CDR3, as DNA: TGTGCCAGCAGTCGGGTCCCCGGGACTCTCTCCTACAATGAGCAGTTCTTC.

This clone came up once. The V gene is TRBV30, the J gene TRBJ1-1; a possible D gene is TRBD1 (5 bases). With 0 bases removed from V and 1 base from J, the gap between germline ends came to 12 bases. The CDR3 is 15 residues long. CDR1 and CDR2 from the germline V gene are GTSNPN and SVGIG (reference sequence). The CDR3 reads CAWSVGGVENTEAFF. CDR3 DNA sequence: TGTGCCTGGAGTGTAGGAGGGGTAGAGAACACTGAAGCTTTCTTT.

This chain connects TRBV30 to TRBJ2-7; D remains unclear. Germline V CDR1 and CDR2: GTSNPN, SVGIG (reference sequence). V dropped 1 base and J dropped 3 bases, with 4 bases sitting between them. CDR3 length equals 11 residues. In DNA, the CDR3 is TGTGCCTGGAGTGAATACTACGAGCAGTACTTC. Its protein product is CAWSEYYEQYF.

The chain uses TRBV7-9 and TRBJ2-1, with a weak D call TRBD2 (6 bases). CDR3 length: 15 residues. CDR1 is SEHNR, CDR2 FQNEAQ, per germline (reference sequence). V was shortened by 7 bases and J by 6 bases, with 19 bases between the two germline ends. This CDR3 is CASIPGQGGGNEQFF. The CDR3 coding sequence is TGTGCCAGCATTCCAGGGCAGGGAGGTGGCAATGAGCAGTTCTTC.

This rearrangement joins TRBV29-1 to TRBJ1-5; D is ambiguous. Germline values: CDR1 SQVTM, CDR2 ANQGSEA. The CDR3 is 14 amino acids. V shed 4 bases and J shed 2 bases, with 12 bases lying between them. CDR3 residues: CSVVGGAGNQPQHF. The CDR3 bases are TGCAGCGTTGTTGGTGGAGCCGGCAATCAGCCCCAGCATTTT. Variable domain in full (rest from reference TRBV29-1 and TRBJ1-5): SAVISQKPSRDICQRGTSLTIQCQVDSQVTMMFWYRQQPGQSLTLIATANQGSEATYESGFVIDKFPISRPNLTFSTLTVSNMSPEDSSIYLCSVVGGAGNQPQHFGDGTRLSIL.

This chain joins TRBV6-5 and TRBJ2-7; D remains unclear. Germline-derived CDR1 and CDR2 are MNHEY and SVGAGI. V was clipped by 6 bases and J by 5 bases, with 5 bases between them. The CDR3 contains 10 residues. The CDR3 reads CASRHNEQYF. The CDR3 bases are TGTGCCAGCAGACACAACGAGCAGTACTTC.

This CDR3 is CASSRDRNTEAFF. CDR3 coding DNA: TGTGCCAGCAGTAGAGACAGGAACACTGAAGCTTTCTTT. This sequence joins TRBV6-6 and TRBJ1-1; maybe TRBD1 (5 bases). Germline V gene data show CDR1 as MNHNY and CDR2 as SVGAGI (reference sequence). The CDR3 has 13 residues. V was cut by 5 bases and J by 1 base, with 8 bases left in between.

A note on this clone: Distinct nucleotide sequences in the sample also encode this CDR3. The chain couples TRBV19 to TRBJ2-1; TRBD2 matches at 10 bases. The CDR3 spans 15 residues. Germline CDR1 is LNHDA and CDR2 is SQIVND (reference sequence). After removal of 2 bases from V and 4 bases from J, the junction contained 2 bases not matched to a gene. In nucleotides, the CDR3 is TGTGCCAGTAGTATATGGACTAGCGGTTACAATGAGCAGTTCTTC. This gives the protein CASSIWTSGYNEQFF.

The J gene is TRBJ1-1, the V gene TRBV24-1; no definite D call. CDR1 and CDR2 (germline): KGHDR, SFDVKD. The CDR3 sequence is 14 residues long. V was trimmed by 12 bases and J by 3 bases, leaving 19 bases between them. CDR3 sequence reads: CAPRYLPLYTEAFF. The CDR3 bases are TGTGCCCCCCGATACTTACCCCTATACACTGAAGCTTTCTTT.

This rearrangement joins TRBV5-1 to TRBJ2-6; 9 positions match TRBD1. Germline-derived CDR1 and CDR2 are SGHRS and YFSETQ. V trimming: 3 bases; J trimming: 0 bases; junction bases outside the gene matches: 4. This CDR3 spans 17 amino acids. The CDR3 coding sequence is TGCGCCAGCAGCTCCGGACAGGGGAGCTCTGGGGCCAACGTCCTGACTTTC. As protein: CASSSGQGSSGANVLTF.

As for this clone: Given the absence of the conserved phenylalanine or tryptophan at the CDR3 end, a read error is likely. The DNA is omitted, as the CDR3 cannot be located on it reliably, and the CDR3 follows TCRdb's listing. The gene calls are TRBV19 and TRBJ1-1. Germline CDR1 reads LNHDA; CDR2 reads SQIVND (reference sequence). A total of 11 residues make up the CDR3, ends included. The CDR3: CARIGPPQGGV.

V and J are TRBV7-8 and TRBJ1-6; tentative D call: TRBD1 (5 bases). V lost 4 bases to trimming and J lost 7 bases, with 11 bases between them. CDR1 and CDR2 from the germline V gene are SGHVS and FQNEAQ. The length of the CDR3 is 14 residues. CDR3 in DNA: TGTGCCAGCAGCTCTGGGGGGGGGAATTCACCCCTCCACTTT. This translates into CASSSGGGNSPLHF.

The CDR3 DNA reads as TGTGCCAGCAGTGTGACAGGGGTGGAGGGTGGCTACACCTTC. It specifies CASSVTGVEGGYTF. J is TRBJ1-2 and V is TRBV25-1; TRBD1 matches 8 bases. The CDR3 contains 14 residues. Trimming took 4 bases from V and 7 from J; bases not matched to a gene: 8. Germline loops: CDR1 MGHDK, CDR2 SYGVNS.

In nucleotides, the CDR3 is TGTGCCAGCAGCTCCGGGACAGGGTGGGATGAGCAGTTCTTC. It encodes CASSSGTGWDEQFF. The rearrangement uses TRBV5-4 and TRBJ2-1, with 9 positions matching TRBD1. J gave up 8 bases and V 3 bases, and 6 bases lay outside the gene matches. Germline V gene sequence: CDR1 SGHNT, CDR2 YYREEE (reference sequence). This CDR3 region has 14 residues.